This T cell receptor (beta chain) was retrieved from a study of T-cell reconstitution after alpha-beta-depleted transplantation in children. The germline V and J ends were trimmed by 4 bases and 10 bases, with 14 bases remaining between them. Per the germline V gene, CDR1 is LGHDT and CDR2 is YNNKEL (reference sequence). This CDR3 contains 13 residues. This clonotype was observed many times. Preparation of the TCRbeta library involved a method that used unique molecular identifiers. TCRdb ran MiXCR on the PCR reads and lists one entry per CDR3 protein. The sample has a few hundred thousand distinct CDR3 sequences, over 9% seen once.

The material was PBMCs from the stem cell graft donor, obtained from the stem cell graft. The sequence was collected from a human donor who donated a stem cell graft to a child with acute lymphoblastic leukemia. The chain uses TRBV3-1 and TRBJ2-1; a weak D match, TRBD1 (5 bases). This CDR3 reads CASSPAGYAEQFF. CDR3 DNA sequence: TGTGCCAGCAGCCCCGCAGGGTATGCCGAGCAGTTCTTC.